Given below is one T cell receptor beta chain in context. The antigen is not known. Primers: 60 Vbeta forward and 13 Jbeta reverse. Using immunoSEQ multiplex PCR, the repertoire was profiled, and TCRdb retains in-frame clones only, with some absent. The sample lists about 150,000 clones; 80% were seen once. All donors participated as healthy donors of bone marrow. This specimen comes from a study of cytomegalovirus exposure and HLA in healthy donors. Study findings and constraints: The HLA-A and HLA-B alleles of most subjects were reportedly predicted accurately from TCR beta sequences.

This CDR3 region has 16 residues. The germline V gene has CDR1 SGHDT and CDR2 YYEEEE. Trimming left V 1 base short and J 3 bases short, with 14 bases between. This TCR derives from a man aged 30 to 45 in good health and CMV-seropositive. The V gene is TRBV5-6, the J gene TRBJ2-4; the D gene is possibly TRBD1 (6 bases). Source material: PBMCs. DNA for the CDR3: TGTGCCAGCAGCTTGACAGGGAATGGCGACAAAAACATTCAGTACTTC. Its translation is CASSLTGNGDKNIQYF. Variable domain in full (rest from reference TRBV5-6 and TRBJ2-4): DAGVTQSPTHLIKTRGQQVTLRCSPKSGHDTVSWYQQALGQGPQFIFQYYEEEERQRGNFPDRFSGHQFPNYSSELNVNALLLGDSALYLCASSLTGNGDKNIQYFGAGTRLSVL.